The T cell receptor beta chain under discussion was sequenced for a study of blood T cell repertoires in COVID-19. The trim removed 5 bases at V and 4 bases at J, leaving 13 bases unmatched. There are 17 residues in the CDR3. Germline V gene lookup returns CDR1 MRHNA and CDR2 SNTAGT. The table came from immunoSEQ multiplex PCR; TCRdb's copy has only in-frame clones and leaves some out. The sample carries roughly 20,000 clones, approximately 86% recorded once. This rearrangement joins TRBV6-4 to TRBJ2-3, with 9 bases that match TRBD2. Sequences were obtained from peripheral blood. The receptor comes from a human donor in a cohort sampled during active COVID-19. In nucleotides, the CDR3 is TGTGCCAGCAGTAGGAGGCCTAGCGGGATTGAATCAGATACGCAGTATTTT. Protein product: CASSRRPSGIESDTQYF.